The 10 T cell receptor beta chains reported below all come from one sample, sequenced in a study of T cells in Graves' hyperthyroidism and ophthalmopathy. Amplification of TCR beta CDR3 regions used RNA as the template. First-round RT-PCR targeting the TCR CDR3 was performed with the HTBI primer set. One entry per CDR3 protein results from TCRdb running MiXCR on the multiplex PCR reads. This table has fewer than 400,000 distinct CDR3 sequences, 20% to 25% appearing once. The sequenced sample was blood. These TCRs come from a man in his forties or fifties with Graves' hyperthyroidism.

The chain employs TRBV11-2 and TRBJ2-2, with D tentatively TRBD2 (5 bases). Trimming took 2 bases from V and 5 from J, leaving 15 bases between them. The germline V gene encodes CDR1 SGHAT and CDR2 FQNNGV. The CDR3 has 16 amino acids. The CDR3 reads CASSLLRAEWTGELFF. Here the CDR3 DNA reads TGTGCCAGCAGCTTACTGAGGGCGGAGTGGACCGGGGAGCTGTTTTTT.

Ten or more counts support this clonotype. V gene TRBV3-1 combines with J gene TRBJ1-1; D remains unclear. The germline V gene has CDR1 LGHDT and CDR2 YNNKEL (reference sequence). The CDR3 contains 12 residues. The germline V and J ends were trimmed by 1 base and 10 bases, with 10 bases remaining between them. Here the CDR3 reads CASSQVSRGAFF. CDR3 in DNA: TGTGCCAGCAGCCAAGTTAGCCGTGGAGCTTTCTTT. Filled out from reference TRBV3-1 and TRBJ1-1, the complete variable domain reads DTAVSQTPKYLVTQMGNDKSIKCEQNLGHDTMYWYKQDSKKFLKIMFSYNNKELIINETVPNRFSPKSPDKAHLNLHINSLELGDSAVYFCASSQVSRGAFFGQGTRLTVV.

This clonotype has at least ten counts. J is TRBJ2-3 and V is TRBV11-2, with D possibly being TRBD2 (5 bases). Per the germline V gene, CDR1 is SGHAT and CDR2 is FQNNGV. The ends were cut back, 4 bases at V and 8 bases at J, with 16 bases in the middle. CDR3 size: 14 residues. The CDR3 here is CASSSSAIEGTQYF. CDR3 DNA sequence: TGTGCCAGCAGCTCCTCCGCAATAGAGGGTACGCAGTATTTT.

This clonotype appeared a few times. J is TRBJ1-5 and V is TRBV12-3 or TRBV12-4, with TRBD1 identical over 10 bases. This CDR3 has 17 residues. With V trimmed by 6 bases and J by 4 bases, 12 bases remained unmatched. The CDR3 sequence is CASRLTGQGEENQPQHF. The CDR3 bases are TGTGCCAGCAGACTAACCGGACAGGGGGAGGAGAATCAGCCCCAGCATTTT.

This clonotype was seen a handful of times. V and J are TRBV30 and TRBJ2-5, with D possibly being TRBD2 (6 bases). Germline V gene sequence: CDR1 GTSNPN, CDR2 SVGIG (reference sequence). Trimming removed 4 bases from V and 1 base from J, with 19 bases in between. The CDR3 covers 16 residues. The CDR3 sequence: CAWMPFGGALQETQYF. CDR3 in DNA: TGTGCCTGGATGCCTTTCGGAGGGGCTCTCCAAGAGACCCAGTACTTC.

V usage is TRBV5-1 and J usage is TRBJ2-3; no definite D call. V gave up 3 bases and J gave up 0 bases, with 11 bases separating them. The germline CDR1 and CDR2 sequences are SGHRS and YFSETQ. CDR3 size: 15 residues. The DNA for the CDR3 is TGCGCCAGCAGCTCGGACGTGACTAGCACAGATACGCAGTATTTT. Encoded protein: CASSSDVTSTDTQYF.

This clonotype has only a few counts. The gene calls are TRBV19 and TRBJ2-1; 8 nucleotides align to TRBD1. V lost 5 bases to trimming and J lost 2 bases; unmatched junction nucleotides: 5. CDR3 size: 15 residues. Germline V gene data show CDR1 as LNHDA and CDR2 as SQIVND (reference sequence). The CDR3 is CASSPWDRPYNEQFF. CDR3 nucleotides: TGTGCCAGTAGTCCCTGGGACAGGCCCTACAATGAGCAGTTCTTC.

This clonotype was found a few times. This chain uses TRBV3-1 with TRBJ2-7; TRBD2 matches 7 bases. This CDR3 is built from 13 residues. Germline V gene data show CDR1 as LGHDT and CDR2 as YNNKEL (reference sequence). V lost 8 bases and J lost 6; bases outside the gene matches: 10. The chain's CDR3 is CASARGGAAEQYF. In nucleotides, the CDR3 is TGTGCCAGCGCCCGGGGAGGGGCGGCCGAGCAGTACTTC.

The rearrangement links TRBV12-3 or TRBV12-4 to TRBJ2-1; a weak D match, TRBD2 (6 bases). Trimming took 6 bases from V and 12 from J, leaving 18 bases between them. The CDR3 is made up of 13 amino acids. Here the CDR3 reads CASSEGTPPGQFF. The CDR3 DNA reads TGTGCCAGCAGCGAAGGGACTCCCCCGGGGCAGTTCTTC.

This clonotype was detected only a few times. The rearrangement uses TRBV7-3 and TRBJ2-7, with 7 bases matching TRBD2. The germline CDR1 and CDR2 sequences are SGHTA and FQGTGA. V lost 3 bases and J lost 1; bases outside the gene matches: 6. The CDR3 runs to 15 residues. CDR3 in DNA: TGTGCCAGCAGCTTGGGGGGAGGGCAGTCCTACGAGCAGTACTTC. This codes for CASSLGGGQSYEQYF.